These 25 T cell receptor beta chains came from one sample sequenced in a study of CD8 T cells in ankylosing spondylitis. TCRdb itself ran the 5' RACE reads through MiXCR, one entry per CDR3 protein. Here the sample spans about 96,000 distinct CDR3 sequences, about 8.1% being singletons. Sample: blood, either unsorted or a sorted T cell fraction (not recorded which). The receptors here all came from a male donor with ankylosing spondylitis or in good health (not recorded which).

The CDR3 sequence: CASSPGQEVRSPLHF. CDR3 in DNA: TGTGCCAGCAGCCCCGGACAGGAAGTGCGGTCACCCCTCCACTTT. The J gene is TRBJ1-6, the V gene TRBV28; 7 bases line up with TRBD1. Germline CDR1 is MDHEN and CDR2 is SYDVKM. V lost 6 bases, J lost 10 bases, and 12 bases stayed unmatched. There are 15 residues in the CDR3.

This clonotype was counted many times. The chain is built from TRBV20-1 and TRBJ1-2; 8 bases are shared with TRBD1. Per germline, CDR1 DFQATT and CDR2 SNEGSKA (reference sequence). The CDR3 has 13 amino acids. With 5 bases clipped from V and 6 bases from J, the junction kept 8 bases outside the gene matches. This chain's CDR3 is CSAPAGGVHGYTF. The CDR3 bases are TGCAGTGCTCCCGCAGGGGGCGTCCATGGCTACACCTTC.

This clonotype was counted a few times. The chain combines TRBV18 with TRBJ1-1, with no clear D. V lost 4 bases and J lost 1, with 4 bases in between. Germline V gives CDR1 KGHSH, CDR2 LQKENI. The CDR3 sequence is 12 residues long. DNA of the CDR3: TGTGCCAGCTCACGGACGAACACTGAAGCTTTCTTT. Its protein is CASSRTNTEAFF.

This clonotype occurred many times. J is TRBJ2-1 and V is TRBV6-4; D is perhaps TRBD1 (5 bases). CDR3 size: 13 residues. V lost 4 bases and J lost 8, with 12 bases in between. In germline, CDR1 is MRHNA, CDR2 SNTAGT. The CDR3 DNA is TGTGCCAGCAGTGGGGGCCCGGTCGATGAGCAGTTCTTC. Translating it yields CASSGGPVDEQFF.

This clonotype has a count of ten or more. The genes are TRBV15 and TRBJ2-2; D is unclear. The CDR3 sequence is 15 residues long. V lost 0 bases, J lost 9 bases, and 14 bases lay in between. Germline values: CDR1 LNHNV, CDR2 YYDKDF (reference sequence). The CDR3 region is CATSRDKTQGRELFF. The CDR3 region has the DNA TGTGCCACCAGCAGAGATAAGACACAAGGTCGGGAGCTGTTTTTT.

There are a few counts of this clonotype. The V and J genes are TRBV12-3 or TRBV12-4 and TRBJ1-4; TRBD1 is a possible D gene (5 bases). The CDR3 has 14 amino acids. Trimming took 4 bases from V and 8 from J, leaving 14 bases between them. Here the CDR3 DNA reads TGTGCCAGCAGTTCCAGGCGGGGCGGAGAAAAACTGTTTTTT. It encodes CASSSRRGGEKLFF.

The table lists this clonotype with many counts. The chain recombines TRBV5-1 with TRBJ2-7; D remains ambiguous. The V end lost 1 base, the J end lost 2 bases, and 7 bases lay between the germline ends. The CDR3 is made up of 13 amino acids. Germline CDR1 reads SGHRS; CDR2 reads YFSETQ. The DNA of the CDR3 is TGCGCCAGCAGCTTGTCACGAACCTACGAGCAGTACTTC. Encoded protein: CASSLSRTYEQYF. Together with reference TRBV5-1 and TRBJ2-7, the CDR3 gives the full variable domain: KAGVTQTPRYLIKTRGQQVTLSCSPISGHRSVSWYQQTPGQGLQFLFEYFSETQRNKGNFPGRFSGRQFSNSRSEMNVSTLELGDSALYLCASSLSRTYEQYFGPGTRLTVT.

This clonotype was seen many times. This sequence joins TRBV4-2 and TRBJ2-7, with 9 bases lining up with TRBD2. Trimming at V came to 0 bases and at J to 5 bases, leaving 8 bases not matched to a gene. Germline CDR1 LGHNA, CDR2 YNFKEQ. The CDR3 is made up of 16 amino acids. The CDR3 coding sequence is TGTGCCAGCAGCCAAGAAACCGGCGGGGGGGCTGACGAGCAGTACTTC. Its translation is CASSQETGGGADEQYF.

There are many counts of this clonotype. The chain uses TRBV29-1 and TRBJ1-4; D gene ambiguous. Looked up from germline, CDR1 is SQVTM and CDR2 is ANQGSEA. The V end lost 6 bases, the J end lost 8 bases, and 16 bases lay between the germline ends. The CDR3 runs 13 residues. The chain's CDR3 is CSVANPSGEKLFF. The CDR3 bases are TGCAGCGTGGCAAACCCCTCAGGCGAAAAACTGTTTTTT.

This clonotype was recorded many times. This chain connects TRBV20-1 to TRBJ2-3, with D possibly matching TRBD2 (6 bases). This CDR3 region has 15 residues. Trimming stripped 4 bases from V and 0 bases from J, with 14 bases between. CDR1 is DFQATT and CDR2 is SNEGSKA in the germline V gene (reference sequence). The CDR3 here is CSATSKRASTDTQYF. CDR3 in DNA: TGCAGTGCTACATCTAAGCGGGCTAGCACAGATACGCAGTATTTT.

This clonotype was detected many times. V and J are TRBV3-1 and TRBJ1-6; no clear D gene. Germline CDR1 LGHDT, CDR2 YNNKEL (reference sequence). Deletions cut 4 bases from V and 10 bases from J, with 11 bases between. There are 13 residues in the CDR3. The CDR3 spells CASSLSPSSPLHF. CDR3 DNA sequence: TGTGCCAGCAGCCTTTCACCGTCCTCACCCCTCCACTTT.

This clonotype came up a few times. J is TRBJ2-6 and V is TRBV6-6, with D tentatively TRBD1 (5 bases). Trimming removed 6 bases from V and 1 base from J, with 16 bases in between. CDR3 size: 17 residues. The germline V gene encodes CDR1 MNHNY and CDR2 SVGAGI (reference sequence). CDR3 in amino acids: CASSRGQGASGANVLTF. The CDR3 coding sequence is TGTGCCAGCAGCCGAGGCCAAGGGGCTTCTGGGGCCAACGTCCTGACTTTC.

This clonotype has a count of ten or more. The gene calls are TRBV5-1 and TRBJ1-1, with D possibly TRBD1 on 5 matching bases. Germline V gives CDR1 SGHRS, CDR2 YFSETQ. The CDR3 runs to 14 residues. Trimming took 4 bases from V and 4 from J, leaving 14 bases between them. The CDR3: CASSPPEGSTEAFF. The CDR3, as DNA: TGCGCCAGCAGCCCCCCGGAGGGGAGCACTGAAGCTTTCTTT.

This clonotype was detected ten times or more. The chain couples TRBV20-1 to TRBJ2-7; D gene unclear. Trimming took 3 bases from V and 0 from J, leaving 12 bases between them. This CDR3 spans 14 amino acids. Germline V gene lookup returns CDR1 DFQATT and CDR2 SNEGSKA (reference sequence). The CDR3 bases are TGCAGTGCTAGTATCGGCAGTAGCTCCTACGAGCAGTACTTC. Protein: CSASIGSSSYEQYF.

There are many counts of this clonotype. V usage is TRBV5-1 and J usage is TRBJ1-6; D not certain. Per the germline V gene, CDR1 is SGHRS and CDR2 is YFSETQ. Trimming removed 0 bases from V and 7 bases from J, with 8 bases in between. The CDR3 runs to 14 residues. For the CDR3, the DNA is TGCGCCAGCAGCTTGGGACAAAGAAATTCACCCCTCCACTTT. It codes for CASSLGQRNSPLHF.

This clonotype was detected ten times or more. The rearrangement links TRBV2 to TRBJ2-1; 9 bases match TRBD2. This CDR3 is built from 13 residues. Germline V gene data show CDR1 as SNHLY and CDR2 as FYNNEI. V trimming: 10 bases; J trimming: 1 base; junction bases outside the gene matches: 2. The chain's CDR3 is CAIAGVSYNEQFF. CDR3 DNA sequence: TGTGCCATAGCGGGGGTTTCCTACAATGAGCAGTTCTTC.

This clonotype appeared many times. The chain carries TRBV7-8 and TRBJ2-3; D uncertain. The CDR3 is 11 amino acids. V lost 5 bases to trimming and J lost 2 bases, with 2 bases between them. Germline CDR1 reads SGHVS; CDR2 reads FQNEAQ. The CDR3 coding sequence is TGTGCCAGCAGCCCCACAGATACGCAGTATTTT. Translation gives CASSPTDTQYF.

This clonotype was picked up many times. The chain couples TRBV7-3 to TRBJ1-2; D gene uncertain. Trimming left V 1 base short and J 8 bases short, with 17 bases between. Germline V CDR1 and CDR2: SGHTA, FQGTGA. The CDR3 totals 15 residues. This CDR3 reads CASSLNPPGPEGYTF. CDR3 nucleotide sequence: TGTGCCAGCAGCTTAAATCCCCCCGGTCCCGAGGGCTACACCTTC.

This clonotype was recorded at least ten times. The chain links TRBV28 to TRBJ2-7; the match to TRBD1 covers 8 bases. The V and J ends lost 6 bases and 4 bases, in that order; junction bases with no gene match: 8. CDR1 is MDHEN and CDR2 is SYDVKM in the germline V gene. The CDR3 sequence is 14 residues long. The CDR3 nucleotides are TGTGCCAGCAGGGGGGGACAGGCAGTTTACGAGCAGTACTTC. Its translation is CASRGGQAVYEQYF.

CDR3 sequence reads: CASSVSIVNTEAFF. The CDR3 nucleotides are TGTGCCAGCAGCGTATCAATCGTGAACACTGAAGCTTTCTTT. J is TRBJ1-1 and V is TRBV9, with D unresolved. V lost 1 base and J 0 bases, leaving 7 bases between the germline ends. The CDR3 covers 14 residues. The germline gives CDR1 SGDLS, CDR2 YYNGEE.

V usage is TRBV30 and J usage is TRBJ2-5; D is unclear. CDR1 is GTSNPN, CDR2 SVGIG, per germline (reference sequence). Trimming removed 0 bases at V and 0 bases at J, with 2 bases between. CDR3 length equals 12 residues. The CDR3 coding sequence is TGTGCCTGGAGTGTAAACCAAGAGACCCAGTACTTC. This sequence encodes CAWSVNQETQYF.

This clonotype came up many times. The gene calls are TRBV11-1 and TRBJ2-1; weak D call: TRBD2 (6 bases). CDR1 SGHAT and CDR2 FQDESV come from the germline V gene (reference sequence). This CDR3 spans 13 amino acids. Trimming removed 2 bases from V and 6 bases from J, with 8 bases in between. CDR3 protein: CASSLSGLNEQFF. CDR3 in DNA: TGTGCCAGCAGCTTATCGGGACTCAATGAGCAGTTCTTC.

This clonotype was picked up a small number of times. The chain employs TRBV14 and TRBJ2-5; D remains unclear. The V end lost 1 base, the J end lost 7 bases, and 13 bases lay between the germline ends. Germline V lookup: CDR1 SGHDN, CDR2 FVKESK. The CDR3 totals 14 residues. The CDR3 DNA reads as TGTGCCAGCAGCCAAGTTGGGCCCCCCGGGACCCAGTACTTC. This codes for CASSQVGPPGTQYF.

This clonotype was detected ten times or more. V is TRBV18 and J is TRBJ2-7, with D perhaps assigned TRBD1 or TRBD2 (5 bases each). There are 14 residues in the CDR3. Germline assignment: CDR1 KGHSH and CDR2 LQKENI. Trimming took off 2 bases at V and 3 bases at J, with 11 bases between the two ends. Here the CDR3 DNA reads TGTGCCAGCTCACCAAGGGGACCGATCTACGAGCAGTACTTC. As protein: CASSPRGPIYEQYF.

This clonotype has a count of ten or more. The chain uses TRBV28 and TRBJ1-1, with a weak D call TRBD1 (5 bases). Germline lookup yields CDR1 MDHEN and CDR2 SYDVKM. This CDR3 has 13 amino acids. V lost 3 bases and J 11 bases, leaving 16 bases between the germline ends. DNA of the CDR3: TGTGCCAGCAGTTTCGTTCTGAGGGGAAGGGCTTTCTTT. It codes for CASSFVLRGRAFF.